This TCR beta chain is from a study of T-cell memory formation after mild COVID-19. Many counts were recorded for this clonotype. Using its own MiXCR run on the 5' RACE reads, TCRdb lists one record per CDR3 protein. The sample has hundreds of thousands of distinct CDR3 sequences; approximately 15% are singletons. The germline V gene has CDR1 DFQATT and CDR2 SNEGSKA (reference sequence). The CDR3 extends over 10 amino acids. Between the trimmed V and J ends, which lost 3 bases and 5 bases, there was a span of 5 bases. The TCR sequence derives from a young man who had mild COVID-19 (a few samples of this study predate the infection). Cell type and time point are not known. The specimen was PBMCs or a T cell subset sorted from them (not recorded which). V gene TRBV20-1 combines with J gene TRBJ2-7, with D hard to call. Written as DNA, the CDR3 is TGCAGTGCTAGGTATGACGAGCAGTACTTC. It encodes CSARYDEQYF.